Below are 2 T cell receptor beta chains sequenced from a single sample in a study of blood T cell repertoires in COVID-19 (dated by TCRdb to 2020 to 2022). The method behind the library was the immunoSEQ multiplex PCR assay. TCRdb's version of the immuneACCESS table is confined to in-frame rearrangements and falls short of the full clone set. An unresolved V gene accounts for under half of the shortfall where checked; the remainder is of unknown origin. This sample is represented by around 300,000 clones; around 85% of them were singletons. About 2.3% of the sample goes to the ten largest clones. Sequencing was carried out using PBMCs or T cells enriched from blood (not recorded which). The receptor source for this set is a woman in her 50s who had recovered from COVID-19.

The chain couples TRBV5-4 to TRBJ2-7, with 9 positions matching TRBD2. The germline V gene encodes CDR1 SGHNT and CDR2 YYREEE (reference sequence). The CDR3 runs 14 residues. Losses at the gene ends were 0 bases for V and 4 bases for J; bases not matched to a gene: 2. CDR3 nucleotides: TGTGCCAGCAGCTTGGAGCGGGGGGATTACGAGCAGTACTTC. Residues: CASSLERGDYEQYF.

The rearrangement uses TRBV9 and TRBJ1-3; D might be TRBD1 (5 bases). This CDR3 region has 15 residues. Trimming pared 2 bases from V and 4 bases from J, leaving 13 bases between. Germline V lookup: CDR1 SGDLS, CDR2 YYNGEE. The CDR3 spells CASSVGGLGGNTIYF. CDR3 sequence (DNA): TGTGCCAGCAGCGTGGGGGGACTGGGCGGAAACACCATATATTTT.